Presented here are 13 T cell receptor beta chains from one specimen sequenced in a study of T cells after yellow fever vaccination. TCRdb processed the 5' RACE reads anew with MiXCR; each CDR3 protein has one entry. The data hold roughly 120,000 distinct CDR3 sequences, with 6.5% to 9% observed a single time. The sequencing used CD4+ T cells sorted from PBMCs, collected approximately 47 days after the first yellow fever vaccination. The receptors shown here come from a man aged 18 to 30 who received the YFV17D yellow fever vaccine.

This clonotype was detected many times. This chain's CDR3 is CASSRTGTGLNEKLFF. The CDR3 DNA is TGTGCCAGCAGTAGGACCGGGACAGGTCTTAATGAAAAACTGTTTTTT. The chain carries TRBV12-3 or TRBV12-4 and TRBJ1-4, with 8 nucleotides matching TRBD1. This CDR3 has 16 amino acids. The trim removed 5 bases at V and 4 bases at J, leaving 9 bases unmatched.

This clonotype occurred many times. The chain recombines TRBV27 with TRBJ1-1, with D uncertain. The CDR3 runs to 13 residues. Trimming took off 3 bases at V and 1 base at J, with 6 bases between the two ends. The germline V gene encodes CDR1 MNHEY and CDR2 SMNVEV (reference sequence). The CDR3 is CASSFSENTEAFF. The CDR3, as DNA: TGTGCCAGCAGTTTTTCAGAGAACACTGAAGCTTTCTTT.

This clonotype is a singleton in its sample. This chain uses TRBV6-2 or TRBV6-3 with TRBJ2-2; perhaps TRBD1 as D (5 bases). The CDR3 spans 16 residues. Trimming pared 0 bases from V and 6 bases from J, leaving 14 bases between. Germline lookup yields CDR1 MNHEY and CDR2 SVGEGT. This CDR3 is CASSYSRGFPAGELFF. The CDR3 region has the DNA TGTGCCAGCAGTTACTCTAGGGGTTTTCCAGCCGGGGAGCTGTTTTTT.

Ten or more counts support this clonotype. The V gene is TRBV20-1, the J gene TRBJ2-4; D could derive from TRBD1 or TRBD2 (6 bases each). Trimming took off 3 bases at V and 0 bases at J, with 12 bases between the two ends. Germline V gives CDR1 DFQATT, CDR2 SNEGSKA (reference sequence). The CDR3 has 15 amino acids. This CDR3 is CSASGGLLAKNIQYF. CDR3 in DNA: TGCAGTGCTAGTGGGGGGCTGTTAGCCAAAAACATTCAGTACTTC.

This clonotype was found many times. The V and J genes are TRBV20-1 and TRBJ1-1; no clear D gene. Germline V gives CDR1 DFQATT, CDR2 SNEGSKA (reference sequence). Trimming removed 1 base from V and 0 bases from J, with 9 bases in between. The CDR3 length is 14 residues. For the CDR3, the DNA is TGCAGTGCTAGAGGCCAGACTCTGAACACTGAAGCTTTCTTT. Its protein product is CSARGQTLNTEAFF.

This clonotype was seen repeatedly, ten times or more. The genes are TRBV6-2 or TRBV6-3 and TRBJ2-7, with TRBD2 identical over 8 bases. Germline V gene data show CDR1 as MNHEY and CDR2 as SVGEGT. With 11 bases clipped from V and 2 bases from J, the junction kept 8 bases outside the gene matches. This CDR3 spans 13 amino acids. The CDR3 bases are TGTGCCGCGAAGAGTAGCGGGGCCTACGAGCAGTACGTC. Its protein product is CAAKSSGAYEQYV.

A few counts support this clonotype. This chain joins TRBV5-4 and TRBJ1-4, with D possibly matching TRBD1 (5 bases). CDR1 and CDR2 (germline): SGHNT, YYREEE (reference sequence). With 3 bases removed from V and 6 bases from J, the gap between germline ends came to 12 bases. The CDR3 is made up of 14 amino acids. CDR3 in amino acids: CASSSGASYEKLFF. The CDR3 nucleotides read TGTGCCAGCAGCTCCGGGGCCAGCTATGAAAAACTGTTTTTT.

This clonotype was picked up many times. The CDR3 is CASTPRPTGHTEAFF. The DNA of the CDR3 is TGTGCCAGCACCCCAAGACCCACAGGGCACACTGAAGCTTTCTTT. The gene calls are TRBV6-5 and TRBJ1-1, with TRBD1 as a possible D gene (6 bases). V lost 7 bases and J 3 bases, leaving 18 bases between the germline ends. Germline values: CDR1 MNHEY, CDR2 SVGAGI. CDR3 size: 15 residues.

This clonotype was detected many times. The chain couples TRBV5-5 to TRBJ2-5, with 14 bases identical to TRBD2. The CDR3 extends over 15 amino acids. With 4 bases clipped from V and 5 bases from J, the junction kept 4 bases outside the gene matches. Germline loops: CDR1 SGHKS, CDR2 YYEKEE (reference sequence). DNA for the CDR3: TGTGCCAGCAGCACGGGACTAGCGGGGGTGGAGACCCAGTACTTC. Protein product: CASSTGLAGVETQYF.

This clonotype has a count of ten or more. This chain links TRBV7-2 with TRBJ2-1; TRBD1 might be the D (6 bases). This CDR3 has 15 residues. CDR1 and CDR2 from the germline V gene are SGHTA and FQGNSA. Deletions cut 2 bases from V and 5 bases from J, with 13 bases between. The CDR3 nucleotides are TGTGCCAGCAGCTTATCCGGGACATCGAACAATGAGCAGTTCTTC. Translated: CASSLSGTSNNEQFF.

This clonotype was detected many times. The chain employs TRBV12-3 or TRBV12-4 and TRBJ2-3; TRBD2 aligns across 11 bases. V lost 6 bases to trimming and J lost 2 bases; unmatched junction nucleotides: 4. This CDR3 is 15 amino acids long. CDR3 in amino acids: CASSQLAGVTDTQYF. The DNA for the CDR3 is TGTGCCAGCAGCCAACTAGCGGGGGTCACAGATACGCAGTATTTT.

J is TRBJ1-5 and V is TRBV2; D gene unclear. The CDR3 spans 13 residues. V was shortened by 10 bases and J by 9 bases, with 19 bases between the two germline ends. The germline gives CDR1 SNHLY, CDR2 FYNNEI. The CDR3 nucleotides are TGTGCCACCAAACCGGGCCCCGGTTCGCCCCAGCATTTT. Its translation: CATKPGPGSPQHF.

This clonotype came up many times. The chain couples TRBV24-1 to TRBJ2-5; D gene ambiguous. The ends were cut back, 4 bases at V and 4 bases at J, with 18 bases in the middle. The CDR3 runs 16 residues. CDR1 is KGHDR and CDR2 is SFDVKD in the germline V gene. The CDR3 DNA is TGTGCCACCAGTGACCCTGGGCGCAGCCGGCCAGAGACCCAGTACTTC. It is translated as CATSDPGRSRPETQYF.